The sequence of this T cell receptor beta chain was determined in a study of cytomegalovirus exposure and HLA in healthy donors. V shed 4 bases, J shed 8 bases, and the junction held 9 bases outside the gene matches. Germline V gives CDR1 SGHKS, CDR2 YYEKEE (reference sequence). The CDR3 is made up of 15 amino acids. Amplification used 60 Vbeta primers and 13 Jbeta primers. Sequenced by immunoSEQ multiplex PCR; TCRdb stores in-frame clones only, minus some. Among around 93,000 clones, more than 55% were seen once, and the ten largest hold more than 5%. Material for sequencing was PBMCs. The clonotype originates from a boy between 10 and 17 years old in good health and CMV-seropositive. V gene TRBV5-5 combines with J gene TRBJ2-1; 10 bases align to TRBD1. This CDR3 is CASSLRQGAWYEQFF. The CDR3 DNA reads as TGTGCCAGCAGCCTCAGACAGGGGGCTTGGTATGAGCAGTTCTTC.